These T cell receptor beta chains were read from a single sample in a study of Ad26.COV2.S vaccination and SARS-CoV-2 variants. Measured with immunoSEQ multiplex PCR; TCRdb has only the in-frame clones, and not every one. The sample records hundreds of thousands of clones, around 87% being singletons. This sample comprised peripheral blood, obtained in a trial of Ad26.COV2.S vaccine versus placebo. The source is a person aged 18-60 years who received the Ad26.COV2.S COVID-19 vaccine or a placebo. The conserved cysteine and the conserved F or W are not part of the CDR3 here. Each record gives: J gene, V gene, CDR3 protein.

TRBJ1-4	TRBV5-1	ASSLVSWDVELF
TRBJ2-3	TRBV4-1	ASSQDKRAAAASTDTQY
TRBJ2-2	TRBV7-9	ASSTLGEAGELF
TRBJ2-1	TRBV19	ASSPSGSNEQF
TRBJ2-1	TRBV5-1	ASSLSGQNNEQF
TRBJ1-1	TRBV6-2/TRBV6-3	ASSYSAGQGENTEAF
TRBJ2-5	TRBV6-1	ASSEGAQTQY
TRBJ2-6	TRBV6-4	ASSAQGGAGANVLT
TRBJ2-7	TRBV9	ASSVRADRAYEQY
TRBJ2-7	TRBV3-1/TRBV3-2	ASSPGQGSYEQY
TRBJ2-7	TRBV28	ASSFLAVPSYEQY
TRBJ2-7	TRBV5-1	ASSARGWYEQY
TRBJ1-6	TRBV27	ASSPRDSTNSPLH
TRBJ2-1	TRBV27	ASRLKTGTSGRNEQF
TRBJ1-2	TRBV10-1	ASSRDRVDGYT
TRBJ2-7	TRBV9	ASSATGTGRNEQY
TRBJ2-5	TRBV28	ASSFWGKETQY
TRBJ1-1	TRBV6-6	ASSYLWGTEAF
TRBJ1-1	TRBV28	ASSVGVPLGTEAF
TRBJ2-7	TRBV5-1	ASSFGPTYEQY
TRBJ1-3	TRBV9	ASSVGGNSGNTIY
TRBJ2-7	TRBV18	ASSTDGSYEQY
TRBJ1-4	TRBV7-2	ASSLYVGQGNEKLF
TRBJ2-3	TRBV9	ASSVDRVATDTQY
TRBJ1-2	TRBV6-5	ASSYSQGGRGGYT
TRBJ2-5	TRBV5-1	ASSLAQPTGGGETQY
TRBJ1-3	TRBV11-2	ASSTDSNSGNTIY
TRBJ2-7	TRBV30	AWSVEVAGGKEQY
TRBJ1-1	TRBV19	ASSKEGPEAF
TRBJ1-5	TRBV9	ASSVSSGGDGNQPQH
TRBJ2-7	TRBV11-2	ASSQWQGSYEQY
TRBJ2-5	TRBV30	AWSHNRLETQY
TRBJ1-3	TRBV29-1	SAREGSTIY
TRBJ2-5	TRBV6-6	ASSPRLAGVSETQY
TRBJ2-7	TRBV2	ASSAQGFSYEQY
TRBJ2-7	TRBV7-2	ASSFTSGRAHYEQY
TRBJ2-6	TRBV29-1	SVEDRASGLLQGSGANVLT
TRBJ2-3	TRBV6-6	ASSYKGGPADTQY
TRBJ1-2	TRBV28	ASSLIPSGRPYGYT
TRBJ2-1	TRBV20-1	SASDTGEQF
TRBJ1-6	TRBV5-1	ASSLEWGAYNSPLH
TRBJ2-7	TRBV3-1/TRBV3-2	ATRGAGVRGEQY
TRBJ2-7	TRBV14	ASSHTSGGTQYEQY
TRBJ2-7	TRBV7-9	ASSSSAGGLRTYEQY
TRBJ2-7	TRBV5-1	ASSRGLAGGPGYEQY
TRBJ1-2	TRBV19	ASRNDGTEAYYGYT
TRBJ2-7	TRBV30	AWSGTDLGEQY